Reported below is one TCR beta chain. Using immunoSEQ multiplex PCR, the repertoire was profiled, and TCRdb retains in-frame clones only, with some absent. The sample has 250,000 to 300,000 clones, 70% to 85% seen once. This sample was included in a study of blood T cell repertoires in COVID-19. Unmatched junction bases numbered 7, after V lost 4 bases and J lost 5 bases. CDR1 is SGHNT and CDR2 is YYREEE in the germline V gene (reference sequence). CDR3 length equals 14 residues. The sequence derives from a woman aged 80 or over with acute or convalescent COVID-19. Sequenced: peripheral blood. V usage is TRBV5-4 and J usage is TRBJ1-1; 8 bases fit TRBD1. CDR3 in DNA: TGTGCCAGCAGCGCCCGACAGGGGAGGACTGAAGCTTTCTTT. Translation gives CASSARQGRTEAFF.